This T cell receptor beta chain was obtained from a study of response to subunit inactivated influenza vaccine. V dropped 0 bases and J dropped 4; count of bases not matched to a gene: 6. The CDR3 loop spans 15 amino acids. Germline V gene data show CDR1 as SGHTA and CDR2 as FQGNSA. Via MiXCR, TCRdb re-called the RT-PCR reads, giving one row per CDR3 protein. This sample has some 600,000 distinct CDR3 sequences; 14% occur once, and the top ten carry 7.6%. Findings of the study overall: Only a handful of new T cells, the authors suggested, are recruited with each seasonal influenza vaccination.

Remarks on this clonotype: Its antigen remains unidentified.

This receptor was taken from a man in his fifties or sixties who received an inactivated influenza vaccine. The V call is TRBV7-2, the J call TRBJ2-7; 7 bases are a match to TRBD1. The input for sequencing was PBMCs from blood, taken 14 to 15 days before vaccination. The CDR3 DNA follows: TGTGCCAGCAGCTTAGCCGGGACAGAGACTTACGAGCAGTACTTC. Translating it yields CASSLAGTETYEQYF. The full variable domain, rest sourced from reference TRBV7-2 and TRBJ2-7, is GAGVSQSPSNKVTEKGKDVELRCDPISGHTALYWYRQSLGQGLEFLIYFQGNSAPDKSGLPSDRFSAERTGGSVSTLTIQRTQQEDSAVYLCASSLAGTETYEQYFGPGTRLTVT.